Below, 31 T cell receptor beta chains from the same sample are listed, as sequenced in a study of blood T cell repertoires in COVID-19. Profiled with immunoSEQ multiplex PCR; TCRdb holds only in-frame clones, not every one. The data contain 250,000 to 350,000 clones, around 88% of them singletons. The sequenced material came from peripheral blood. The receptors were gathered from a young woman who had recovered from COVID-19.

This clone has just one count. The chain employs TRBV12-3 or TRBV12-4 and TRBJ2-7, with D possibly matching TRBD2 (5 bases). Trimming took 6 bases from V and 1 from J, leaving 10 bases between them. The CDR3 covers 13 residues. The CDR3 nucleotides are TGTGCCAGCAGGACGGGAATATCCTACGAGCAGTACTTC. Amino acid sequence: CASRTGISYEQYF.

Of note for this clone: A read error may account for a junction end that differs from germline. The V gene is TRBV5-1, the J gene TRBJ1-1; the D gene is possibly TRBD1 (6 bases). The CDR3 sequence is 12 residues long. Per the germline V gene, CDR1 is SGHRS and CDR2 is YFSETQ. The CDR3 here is CASSLAGRSGEF. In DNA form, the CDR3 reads TGCGCCAGCAGCTTGGCTGGTAGGTCAGGGGAGTTT.

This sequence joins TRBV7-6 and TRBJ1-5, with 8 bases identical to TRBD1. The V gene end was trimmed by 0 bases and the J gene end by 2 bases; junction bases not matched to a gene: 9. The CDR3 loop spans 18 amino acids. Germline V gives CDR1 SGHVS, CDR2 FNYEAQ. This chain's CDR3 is CASSLARQGAGGNQPQHF. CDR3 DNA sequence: TGTGCCAGCAGCTTAGCGCGGCAGGGGGCGGGCGGCAATCAGCCCCAGCATTTT.

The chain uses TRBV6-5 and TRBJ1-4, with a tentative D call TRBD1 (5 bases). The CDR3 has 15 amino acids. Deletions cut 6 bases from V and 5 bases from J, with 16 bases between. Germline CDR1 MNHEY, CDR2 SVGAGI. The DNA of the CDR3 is TGTGCCAGCAGCTGGACACTGAACGAGAATGAAAAACTGTTTTTT. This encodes CASSWTLNENEKLFF.

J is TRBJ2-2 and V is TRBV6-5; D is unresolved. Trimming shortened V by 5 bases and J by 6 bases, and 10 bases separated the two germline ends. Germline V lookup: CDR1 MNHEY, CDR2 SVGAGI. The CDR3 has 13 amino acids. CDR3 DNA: TGTGCCAGCAGTAAGGCGGCGGCCGGGGAGCTGTTTTTT. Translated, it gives CASSKAAAGELFF.

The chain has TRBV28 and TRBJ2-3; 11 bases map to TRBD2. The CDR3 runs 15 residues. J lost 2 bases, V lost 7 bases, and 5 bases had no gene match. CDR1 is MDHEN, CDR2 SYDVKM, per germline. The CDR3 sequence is CASTYSGGVTDTQYF. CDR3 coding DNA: TGTGCCAGCACATATAGCGGGGGGGTCACAGATACGCAGTATTTT.

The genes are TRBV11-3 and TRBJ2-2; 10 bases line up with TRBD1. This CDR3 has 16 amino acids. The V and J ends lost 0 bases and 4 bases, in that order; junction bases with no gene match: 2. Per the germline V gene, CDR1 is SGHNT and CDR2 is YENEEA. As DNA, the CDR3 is TGTGCCAGCAGCTTAGACGGACAGGGGGGCACCGGGGAGCTGTTTTTT. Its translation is CASSLDGQGGTGELFF.

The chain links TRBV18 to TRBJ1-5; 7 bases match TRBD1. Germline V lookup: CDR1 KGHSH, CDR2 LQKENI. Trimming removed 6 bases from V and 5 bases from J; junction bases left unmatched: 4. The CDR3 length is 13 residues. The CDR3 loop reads CASSSGGDQPQHF. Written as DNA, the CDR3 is TGTGCCAGCTCGTCAGGGGGAGATCAGCCCCAGCATTTT.

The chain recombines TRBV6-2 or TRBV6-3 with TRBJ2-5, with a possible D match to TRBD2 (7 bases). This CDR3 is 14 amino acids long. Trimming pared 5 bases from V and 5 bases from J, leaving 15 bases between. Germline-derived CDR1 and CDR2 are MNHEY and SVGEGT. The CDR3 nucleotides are TGTGCCAGCAGTGTTCGGGGGGCCCAGGAGACCCAGTACTTC. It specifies CASSVRGAQETQYF.

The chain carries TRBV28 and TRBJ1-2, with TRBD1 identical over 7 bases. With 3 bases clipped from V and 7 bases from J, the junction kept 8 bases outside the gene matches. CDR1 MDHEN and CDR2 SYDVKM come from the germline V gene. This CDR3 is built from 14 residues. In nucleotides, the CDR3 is TGTGCCAGCAGTTTGAGGGGGCCCTCGGGTGGCTACACCTTC. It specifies CASSLRGPSGGYTF.

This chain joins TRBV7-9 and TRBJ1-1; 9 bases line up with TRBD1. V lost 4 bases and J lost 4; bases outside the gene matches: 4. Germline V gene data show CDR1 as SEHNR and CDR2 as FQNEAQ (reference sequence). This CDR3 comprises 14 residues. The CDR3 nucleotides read TGTGCCAGCAGCTCGGGACAGGGCTTCACTGAAGCTTTCTTT. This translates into CASSSGQGFTEAFF.

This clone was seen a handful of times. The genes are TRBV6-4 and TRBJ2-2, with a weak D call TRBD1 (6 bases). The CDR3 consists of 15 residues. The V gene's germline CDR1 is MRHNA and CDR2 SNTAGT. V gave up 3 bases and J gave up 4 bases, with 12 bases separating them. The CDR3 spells CASSEQGDGTGELFF. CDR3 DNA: TGTGCCAGCAGTGAACAGGGAGATGGCACCGGGGAGCTGTTTTTT.

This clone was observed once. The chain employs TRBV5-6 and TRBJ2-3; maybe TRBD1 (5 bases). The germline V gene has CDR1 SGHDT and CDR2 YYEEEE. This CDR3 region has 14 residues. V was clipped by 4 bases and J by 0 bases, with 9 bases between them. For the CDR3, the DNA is TGTGCCAGCAGCAGCAGACAGAGCACAGATACGCAGTATTTT. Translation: CASSSRQSTDTQYF.

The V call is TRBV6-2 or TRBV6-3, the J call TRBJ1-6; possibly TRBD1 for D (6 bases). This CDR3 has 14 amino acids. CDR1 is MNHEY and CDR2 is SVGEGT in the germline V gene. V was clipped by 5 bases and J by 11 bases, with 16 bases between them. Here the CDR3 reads CASSPTGIQPPLHF. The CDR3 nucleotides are TGTGCCAGCAGTCCCACAGGGATCCAGCCACCCCTCCACTTT.

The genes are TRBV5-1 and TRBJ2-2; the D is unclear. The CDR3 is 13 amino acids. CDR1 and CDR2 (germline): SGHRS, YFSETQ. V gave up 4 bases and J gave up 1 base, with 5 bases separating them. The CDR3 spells CASSPGNTGELFF. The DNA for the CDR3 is TGCGCCAGCAGCCCAGGGAACACCGGGGAGCTGTTTTTT.

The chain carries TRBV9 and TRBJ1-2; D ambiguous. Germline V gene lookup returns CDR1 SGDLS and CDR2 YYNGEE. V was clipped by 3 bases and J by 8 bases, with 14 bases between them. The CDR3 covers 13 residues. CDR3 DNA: TGTGCCAGCAGCGAAGCGATCGAGGGCGGCTACACCTTC. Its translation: CASSEAIEGGYTF.

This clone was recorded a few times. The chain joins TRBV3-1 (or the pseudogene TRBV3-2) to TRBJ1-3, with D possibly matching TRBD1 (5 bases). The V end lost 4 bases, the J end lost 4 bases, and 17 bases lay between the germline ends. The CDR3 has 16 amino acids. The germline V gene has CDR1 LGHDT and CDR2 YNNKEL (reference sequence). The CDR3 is CASSPGAGASGNTIYF. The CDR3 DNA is TGTGCCAGCAGCCCCGGAGCTGGGGCATCCGGAAACACCATATATTTT.

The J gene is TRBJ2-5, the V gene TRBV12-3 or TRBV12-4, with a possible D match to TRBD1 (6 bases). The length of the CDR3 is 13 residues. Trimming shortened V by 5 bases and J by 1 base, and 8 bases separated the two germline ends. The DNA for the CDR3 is TGTGCCAGCAGTAGGGACACCCAAGAGACCCAGTACTTC. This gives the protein CASSRDTQETQYF.

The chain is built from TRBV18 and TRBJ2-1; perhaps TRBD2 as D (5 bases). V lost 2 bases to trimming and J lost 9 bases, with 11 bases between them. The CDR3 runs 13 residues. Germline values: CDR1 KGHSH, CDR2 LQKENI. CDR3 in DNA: TGTGCCAGCTCACCAACCGATGGAGGTGAGCAGTTCTTC. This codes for CASSPTDGGEQFF. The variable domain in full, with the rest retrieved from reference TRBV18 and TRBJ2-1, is NAGVMQNPRHLVRRRGQEARLRCSPMKGHSHVYWYRQLPEEGLKFMVYLQKENIIDESGMPKERFSAEFPKEGPSILRIQQVVRGDSAAYFCASSPTDGGEQFFGPGTRLTVL.

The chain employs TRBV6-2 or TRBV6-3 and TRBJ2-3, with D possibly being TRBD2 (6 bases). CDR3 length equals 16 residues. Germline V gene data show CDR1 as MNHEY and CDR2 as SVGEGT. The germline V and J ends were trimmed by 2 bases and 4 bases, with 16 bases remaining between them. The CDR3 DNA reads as TGTGCCAGCAGTTACCGGAGGGCAGGGAGCCCAGATACGCAGTATTTT. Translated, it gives CASSYRRAGSPDTQYF.

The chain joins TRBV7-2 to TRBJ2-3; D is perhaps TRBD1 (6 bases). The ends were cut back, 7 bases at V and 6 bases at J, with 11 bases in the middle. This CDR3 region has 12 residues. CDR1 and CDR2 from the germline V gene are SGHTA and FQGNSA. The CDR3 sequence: CASTQRGDTQYF. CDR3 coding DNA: TGTGCCAGCACCCAAAGGGGGGATACGCAGTATTTT.

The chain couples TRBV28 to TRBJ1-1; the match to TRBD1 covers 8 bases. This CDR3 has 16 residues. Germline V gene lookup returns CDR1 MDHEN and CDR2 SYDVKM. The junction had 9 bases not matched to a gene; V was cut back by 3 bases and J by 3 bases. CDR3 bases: TGTGCCAGCAGTTTTATAGGACAGGGAGCGGACACTGAAGCTTTCTTT. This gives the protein CASSFIGQGADTEAFF. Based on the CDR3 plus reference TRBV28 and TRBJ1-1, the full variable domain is DVKVTQSSRYLVKRTGEKVFLECVQDMDHENMFWYRQDPGLGLRLIYFSYDVKMKEKGDIPEGYSVSREKKERFSLILESASTNQTSMYLCASSFIGQGADTEAFFGQGTRLTVV.

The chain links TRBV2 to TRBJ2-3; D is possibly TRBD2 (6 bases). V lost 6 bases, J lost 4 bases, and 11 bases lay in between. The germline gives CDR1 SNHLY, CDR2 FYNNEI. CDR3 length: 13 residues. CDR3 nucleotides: TGTGCCAGCAGGGCGGAGGGTGCAGATACGCAGTATTTT. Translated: CASRAEGADTQYF.

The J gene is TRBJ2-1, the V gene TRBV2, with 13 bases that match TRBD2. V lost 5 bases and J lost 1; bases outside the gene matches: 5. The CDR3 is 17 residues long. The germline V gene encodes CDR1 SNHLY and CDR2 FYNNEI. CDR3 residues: CASSKTSGGPSYNEQFF. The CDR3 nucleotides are TGTGCCAGCAGTAAGACTAGCGGGGGGCCATCCTACAATGAGCAGTTCTTC. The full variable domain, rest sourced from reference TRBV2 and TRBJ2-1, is EPEVTQTPSHQVTQMGQEVILRCVPISNHLYFYWYRQILGQKVEFLVSFYNNEISEKSEIFDDQFSVERPDGSNFTLKIRSTKLEDSAMYFCASSKTSGGPSYNEQFFGPGTRLTVL.

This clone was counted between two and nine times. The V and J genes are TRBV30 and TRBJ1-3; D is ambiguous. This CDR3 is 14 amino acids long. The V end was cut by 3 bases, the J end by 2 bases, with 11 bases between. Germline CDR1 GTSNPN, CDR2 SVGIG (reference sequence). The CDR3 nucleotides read TGTGCCTGGAGCCGCTCGGGGACTGGAAACACCATATATTTT. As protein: CAWSRSGTGNTIYF.

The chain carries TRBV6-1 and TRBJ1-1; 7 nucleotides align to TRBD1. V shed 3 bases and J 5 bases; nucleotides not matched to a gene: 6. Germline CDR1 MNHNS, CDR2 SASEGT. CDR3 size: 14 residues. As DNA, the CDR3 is TGTGCCAGCAGTGAGACAGGGACGGGGACTGAAGCTTTCTTT. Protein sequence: CASSETGTGTEAFF.

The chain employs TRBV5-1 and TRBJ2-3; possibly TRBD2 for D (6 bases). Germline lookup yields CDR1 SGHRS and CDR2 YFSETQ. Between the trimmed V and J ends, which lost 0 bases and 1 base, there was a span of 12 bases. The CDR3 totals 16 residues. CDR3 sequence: CASSLEYGGGTDTQYF. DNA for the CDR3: TGCGCCAGCAGCTTGGAATATGGCGGGGGCACAGATACGCAGTATTTT.

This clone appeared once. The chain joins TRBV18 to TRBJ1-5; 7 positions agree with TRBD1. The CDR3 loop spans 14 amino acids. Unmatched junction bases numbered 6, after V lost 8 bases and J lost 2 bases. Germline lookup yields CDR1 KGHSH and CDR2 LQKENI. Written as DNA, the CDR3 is TGTGCCAGCGCCCAGGGGGGCGGCAATCAGCCCCAGCATTTT. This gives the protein CASAQGGGNQPQHF.

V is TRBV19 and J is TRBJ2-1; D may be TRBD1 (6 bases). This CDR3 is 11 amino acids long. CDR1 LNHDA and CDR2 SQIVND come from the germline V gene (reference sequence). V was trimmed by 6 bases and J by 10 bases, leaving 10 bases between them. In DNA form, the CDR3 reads TGTGCCAGTAGCCACAGGGTAGAGCAGTTCTTC. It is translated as CASSHRVEQFF.

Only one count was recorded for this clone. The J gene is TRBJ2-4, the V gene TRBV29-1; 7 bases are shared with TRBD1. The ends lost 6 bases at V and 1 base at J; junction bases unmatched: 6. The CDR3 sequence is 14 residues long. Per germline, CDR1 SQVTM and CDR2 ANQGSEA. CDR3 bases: TGCAGCGTAGTTGACAGGGCGGCCAAAAACATTCAGTACTTC. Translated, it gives CSVVDRAAKNIQYF.

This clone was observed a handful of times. Here the CDR3 reads CASSLGRAGYNSPLHF. In nucleotides, the CDR3 is TGTGCCAGCAGCTTAGGCCGGGCGGGATATAATTCACCCCTCCACTTT. The chain is built from TRBV7-9 and TRBJ1-6; no clear D. The CDR3 is 16 residues long. V shed 1 base and J shed 4 bases, with 11 bases lying between them. Per germline, CDR1 SEHNR and CDR2 FQNEAQ (reference sequence).